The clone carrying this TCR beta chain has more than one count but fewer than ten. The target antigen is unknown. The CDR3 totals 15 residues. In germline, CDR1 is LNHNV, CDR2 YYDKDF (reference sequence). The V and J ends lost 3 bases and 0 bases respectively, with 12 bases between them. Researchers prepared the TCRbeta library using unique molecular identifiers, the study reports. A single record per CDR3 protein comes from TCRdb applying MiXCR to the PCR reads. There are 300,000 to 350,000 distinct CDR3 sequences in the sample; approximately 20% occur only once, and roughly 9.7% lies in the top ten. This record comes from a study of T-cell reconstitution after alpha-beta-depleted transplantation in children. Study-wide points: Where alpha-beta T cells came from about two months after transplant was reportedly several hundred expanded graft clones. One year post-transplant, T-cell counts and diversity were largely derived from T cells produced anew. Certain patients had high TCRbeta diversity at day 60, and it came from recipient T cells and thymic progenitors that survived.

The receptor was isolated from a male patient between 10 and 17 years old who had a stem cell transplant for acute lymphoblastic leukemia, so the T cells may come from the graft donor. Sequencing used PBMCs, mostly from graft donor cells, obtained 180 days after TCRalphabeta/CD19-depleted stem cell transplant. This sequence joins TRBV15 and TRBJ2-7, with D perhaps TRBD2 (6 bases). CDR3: CATSRESGSSYEQYF. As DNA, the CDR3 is TGTGCCACCAGCAGGGAGAGCGGGTCCTCCTACGAGCAGTACTTC. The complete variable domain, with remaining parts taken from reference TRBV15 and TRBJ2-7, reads DAMVIQNPRYQVTQFGKPVTLSCSQTLNHNVMYWYQQKSSQAPKLLFHYYDKDFNNEADTPDNFQSRRPNTSFCFLDIRSPGLGDTAMYLCATSRESGSSYEQYFGPGTRLTVT.